Reported below is one T cell receptor (beta chain). As originally analysed: Scientists estimated how many nucleated cells there were by amplifying reference gene primers. Method: immunoSEQ multiplex PCR; TCRdb's copy keeps in-frame clones and lacks some. The DNA was the basis for D and trimming; V, J and clone size are from that table. The repertoire holds 190,000 or so clones, with 70% to 85% as singletons. This sample is drawn from a study of blood T cell repertoires in COVID-19. Study-wide context: Acute and convalescent COVID-19 specimens originated in the United States, Italy and Spain. PBMCs, B-cell-depleted T cells, or T cells provided the cDNA or gDNA that made up the material.

CDR1 is SGHNT and CDR2 is YYREEE in the germline V gene (reference sequence). The CDR3 loop spans 14 amino acids. The ends were cut back, 2 bases at V and 4 bases at J, with 12 bases in the middle. Source material: peripheral blood. V usage is TRBV5-4 and J usage is TRBJ1-1; a possible D gene is TRBD1 (6 bases). The receptor's source is a man aged 45 to 65 who had recovered from COVID-19. The CDR3 is CASSFDQGSTEAFF. DNA for the CDR3: TGTGCCAGCAGCTTCGATCAGGGGAGCACTGAAGCTTTCTTT.